The subject of this entry is one T cell receptor (beta chain). CDR3 length equals 15 residues. From germline, CDR1 is SGHTA and CDR2 FQGNSA. The V and J ends lost 4 bases and 3 bases, in that order; junction bases with no gene match: 3. This record belongs to a study of T cell changes during pregnancy in multiple sclerosis. The protocol was immunoSEQ multiplex PCR, while the TCRdb copy is restricted to in-frame clones and leaves out a portion. Among about 51,000 clones listed, 93% were seen once. J is TRBJ2-7 and V is TRBV7-2; 13 bases match TRBD2. This clonotype was obtained from a female donor with multiple sclerosis, enrolled in a pregnancy study. Source: peripheral blood, taken in the second trimester of pregnancy. The CDR3 DNA sequence: TGTGCCAGCAGCTACCGGACTAGCGGGAGCTACGAGCAGTACTTC. Translation gives CASSYRTSGSYEQYF.